This entry lists 13 T cell receptor beta chains sequenced from one sample in a study of T-cell memory formation after mild COVID-19. One entry per CDR3 protein, called by TCRdb with MiXCR from the 5' RACE reads. The table has 350,000 or so distinct CDR3 sequences, 10% to 15% seen once. The sample taken for sequencing was PBMCs or a T cell subset sorted from them (not recorded which). These receptors were taken from a man between 18 and 35 years old who had mild COVID-19 (a few samples of this study predate the infection). Cell type and time point are not known.

The chain carries TRBV2 and TRBJ2-5; tentative D call: TRBD2 (6 bases). The CDR3 has 14 amino acids. Per the germline V gene, CDR1 is SNHLY and CDR2 is FYNNEI. With 4 bases removed from V and 5 bases from J, the gap between germline ends came to 14 bases. The CDR3 nucleotides are TGTGCCAGCAGTGGGACTACTTCCGGCGAGACCCAGTACTTC. Translating it yields CASSGTTSGETQYF. The whole variable domain, remainder taken from reference TRBV2 and TRBJ2-5, is EPEVTQTPSHQVTQMGQEVILRCVPISNHLYFYWYRQILGQKVEFLVSFYNNEISEKSEIFDDQFSVERPDGSNFTLKIRSTKLEDSAMYFCASSGTTSGETQYFGPGTRLLVL.

V is TRBV10-3 and J is TRBJ2-5, with 12 bases matching TRBD1. V shed 6 bases and J 4 bases; nucleotides not matched to a gene: 6. The germline V gene has CDR1 ENHRY and CDR2 SYGVKD. This CDR3 region has 15 residues. CDR3 amino acids: CAISHRDRGRETQYF. The DNA of the CDR3 is TGTGCCATCAGCCACCGGGACAGGGGGCGAGAGACCCAGTACTTC.

This clonotype has a count of ten or more. This chain uses TRBV7-9 with TRBJ1-1; D not certain. Trimming removed 4 bases at V and 1 base at J, with 10 bases between. The germline CDR1 and CDR2 sequences are SEHNR and FQNEAQ (reference sequence). CDR3 length: 14 residues. For the CDR3, the DNA is TGTGCCAGCAGCTCTCGTGACGGGAACACTGAAGCTTTCTTT. This codes for CASSSRDGNTEAFF.

In DNA, the CDR3 is TGTGCCAGCAGCAGAGCGGGGACGAACACCGGGGAGCTGTTTTTT. The encoded protein is CASSRAGTNTGELFF. The chain couples TRBV9 to TRBJ2-2; 7 bases are shared with TRBD2. Germline CDR1 is SGDLS and CDR2 is YYNGEE. The CDR3 totals 15 residues. The ends lost 4 bases at V and 0 bases at J; junction bases unmatched: 3.

This clonotype showed up many times. This chain joins TRBV27 and TRBJ2-2, with D perhaps being TRBD1 or TRBD2 (5 bases each). The CDR3 sequence is 13 residues long. The germline V gene has CDR1 MNHEY and CDR2 SMNVEV (reference sequence). V dropped 3 bases and J dropped 4 bases, with 6 bases sitting between them. The chain's CDR3 is CASSLRGTGELFF. In DNA, the CDR3 is TGTGCCAGCAGTTTGAGGGGCACCGGGGAGCTGTTTTTT.

Many counts were recorded for this clonotype. This chain uses TRBV7-2 with TRBJ2-7; D is possibly TRBD1 (5 bases). Between the trimmed V and J ends, which lost 4 bases and 1 base, there was a span of 11 bases. In germline, CDR1 is SGHTA, CDR2 FQGNSA. The CDR3 is made up of 14 amino acids. This CDR3 is CASSSDRFSYEQYF. The CDR3, as DNA: TGTGCCAGCAGCTCAGACAGATTTTCCTACGAGCAGTACTTC.

V and J are TRBV28 and TRBJ1-6, with D maybe TRBD1 (6 bases). Germline CDR1 is MDHEN and CDR2 is SYDVKM. Trimming took 6 bases from V and 10 from J, leaving 19 bases between them. The CDR3 consists of 15 residues. CDR3 DNA: TGTGCCAGCAGCCGCCCCGGGACATGGGACTCACCCCTCCACTTT. Translating it yields CASSRPGTWDSPLHF. Combining the CDR3 with reference TRBV28 and TRBJ1-6 gives the whole variable domain DVKVTQSSRYLVKRTGEKVFLECVQDMDHENMFWYRQDPGLGLRLIYFSYDVKMKEKGDIPEGYSVSREKKERFSLILESASTNQTSMYLCASSRPGTWDSPLHFGNGTRLTVT.

This clonotype has more than one count but fewer than ten. The chain recombines TRBV12-3 or TRBV12-4 with TRBJ2-5; the D is unclear. The CDR3 consists of 11 residues. Trimming shortened V by 7 bases and J by 5 bases, and 8 bases separated the two germline ends. The CDR3, as DNA: TGTGCCAGCACCAATCGGGAGACCCAGTACTTC. Encoded protein: CASTNRETQYF.

This clonotype showed up just a few times. The gene calls are TRBV7-2 and TRBJ2-2; perhaps TRBD1 as D (5 bases). Germline V lookup: CDR1 SGHTA, CDR2 FQGNSA. V was cut by 10 bases and J by 2 bases, with 14 bases left in between. The length of the CDR3 is 14 residues. The CDR3 is CATRRQPNTGELFF. The DNA for the CDR3 is TGTGCCACCCGGAGACAGCCCAACACCGGGGAGCTGTTTTTT.

This clonotype was seen more than once but under ten times. The rearrangement joins TRBV7-2 to TRBJ1-1; the match to TRBD1 covers 7 bases. The CDR3 spans 13 residues. CDR1 and CDR2 (germline): SGHTA, FQGNSA. Unmatched junction bases numbered 4, after V lost 3 bases and J lost 6 bases. The CDR3 here is CASSFQGGPEAFF. CDR3 nucleotide sequence: TGTGCCAGCAGCTTCCAGGGGGGACCTGAAGCTTTCTTT.

This chain joins TRBV12-3 or TRBV12-4 and TRBJ2-1; 8 bases map to TRBD2. V dropped 4 bases and J dropped 1; count of bases not matched to a gene: 3. This CDR3 has 15 residues. The CDR3 nucleotides read TGTGCCAGCAGTTCTAAGCGGGGGTCCTACAATGAGCAGTTCTTC. It encodes CASSSKRGSYNEQFF.

This clonotype was detected a few times. The chain links TRBV7-9 to TRBJ1-3; the D gene is possibly TRBD1 (6 bases). The CDR3 consists of 14 residues. Germline V gene sequence: CDR1 SEHNR, CDR2 FQNEAQ (reference sequence). Trimming stripped 6 bases from V and 0 bases from J, with 9 bases between. In nucleotides, the CDR3 is TGTGCCAGCAGAAGGGACAACTCTGGAAACACCATATATTTT. Translation: CASRRDNSGNTIYF.

The rearrangement joins TRBV24-1 to TRBJ2-2; 8 bases line up with TRBD1. The germline V gene has CDR1 KGHDR and CDR2 SFDVKD. The CDR3 contains 19 residues. The trim removed 3 bases at V and 4 bases at J, leaving 15 bases unmatched. The CDR3 bases are TGTGCCACCAGTGATATACCGGGGGCGGACAGGGCCCCCACCGGGGAGCTGTTTTTT. Its translation is CATSDIPGADRAPTGELFF.